The next 25 T cell receptor beta chains were all read from a single sample in a study of T cells in Graves' hyperthyroidism and ophthalmopathy. Amplified TCR beta CDR3 regions derived from RNA transcripts. The HTBI primer set was used in a first-round RT-PCR of the TCR CDR3. TCRdb fed the multiplex PCR reads into MiXCR, producing one record per CDR3 protein. The sample gives about 420,000 distinct CDR3 sequences, 15% to 18% of which show up once; approximately 8% is in the top ten. The sample was blood. The receptors were sampled from a woman aged 18-35 years with Graves' hyperthyroidism.

This clonotype came up many times. This sequence joins TRBV6-5 and TRBJ1-2; TRBD1 is a possible D gene (5 bases). The CDR3 spans 13 residues. V lost 0 bases and J lost 7, with 9 bases in between. From germline, CDR1 is MNHEY and CDR2 SVGAGI. The CDR3 sequence is CASSYSAGFGYTF. The CDR3 DNA reads as TGTGCCAGCAGTTACTCGGCAGGGTTTGGCTACACCTTC.

This clonotype showed up just once. The CDR3 reads CASSEGQGEAKNIQYF. The CDR3 nucleotides are TGTGCCAGCAGTGAGGGACAGGGGGAAGCCAAAAACATTCAGTACTTC. J is TRBJ2-4 and V is TRBV6-1, with TRBD1 identical over 11 bases. Looked up from germline, CDR1 is MNHNS and CDR2 is SASEGT. Unmatched junction bases numbered 1, after V lost 3 bases and J lost 0 bases. The CDR3 is 16 residues long.

This clonotype was detected ten times or more. This chain uses TRBV5-1 with TRBJ1-4, with D uncertain. In germline, CDR1 is SGHRS, CDR2 YFSETQ. The CDR3 spans 14 residues. V was cut by 2 bases and J by 8 bases, with 13 bases left in between. The CDR3 loop reads CASSFDSGGEKLFF. The CDR3 DNA reads TGCGCCAGCAGCTTTGATTCAGGAGGAGAAAAACTGTTTTTT.

About this clonotype itself: Just one base apart from a much larger clone, this may be a read error. The rearrangement links TRBV19 to TRBJ2-7, with TRBD1 identical over 9 bases. The J call may be in error: the DNA end matches TRBJ2-1 better. CDR3 size: 16 residues. Germline V gene sequence: CDR1 LNHDA, CDR2 SQIVND (reference sequence). The CDR3 region has the DNA TGTGCCAGTAGTCCAAAGGGACAGGGCGGGTCCTACGAGCAGTTCTTC. Its translation: CASSPKGQGGSYEQFF.

This clonotype was seen many times. CDR3 in DNA: TGTGCCAGCAGTTTTTCGGGGTTGGGCACTGAAGCTTTCTTT. Translation gives CASSFSGLGTEAFF. The chain links TRBV27 to TRBJ1-1; D gene uncertain. Germline CDR1 MNHEY, CDR2 SMNVEV (reference sequence). V lost 3 bases and J lost 4, with 12 bases in between. The CDR3 is made up of 14 amino acids.

The chain uses TRBV15 and TRBJ1-4; D possibly corresponds to TRBD1 (6 bases). This CDR3 comprises 15 residues. Germline loops: CDR1 LNHNV, CDR2 YYDKDF (reference sequence). Trimming left V 6 bases short and J 3 bases short, with 14 bases between. The CDR3 bases are TGTGCCACCAGAGGAACAGGGTTGGCTAATGAAAAACTGTTTTTT. This gives the protein CATRGTGLANEKLFF.

At least ten counts were recorded for this clonotype. The chain employs TRBV5-1 and TRBJ2-3, with 11 bases identical to TRBD2. Germline CDR1 is SGHRS and CDR2 is YFSETQ. After removal of 1 base from V and 4 bases from J, the junction contained 5 bases not matched to a gene. There are 16 residues in the CDR3. CDR3 protein: CASSLRLAGRADTQYF. The CDR3 DNA sequence: TGCGCCAGCAGCTTGAGACTAGCGGGAAGGGCAGATACGCAGTATTTT.

The chain recombines TRBV29-1 with TRBJ1-1; tentatively, D is TRBD1 (5 bases). With 7 bases removed from V and 5 bases from J, the gap between germline ends came to 17 bases. Germline assignment: CDR1 SQVTM and CDR2 ANQGSEA. The CDR3 has 13 amino acids. This CDR3 is CSAERGRETEAFF. In DNA form, the CDR3 reads TGCAGCGCGGAGAGGGGTAGAGAGACTGAAGCTTTCTTT.

The chain couples TRBV6-1 to TRBJ2-5; 7 positions agree with TRBD2. V was pared by 5 bases and J by 3 bases, with 9 bases of the junction left unmatched. CDR1 and CDR2 (germline): MNHNS, SASEGT. This CDR3 spans 15 amino acids. The CDR3: CASSPLGGREETQYF. The CDR3 DNA is TGTGCCAGCAGTCCCCTTGGGGGGAGGGAAGAGACCCAGTACTTC.

Regarding this clonotype: A much larger clone differs from this one at a single base, so this may be a read error. The V call is TRBV13, the J call TRBJ2-3; D possibly corresponds to TRBD1 (6 bases). The germline gives CDR1 PRHDT, CDR2 FYEKMQ (reference sequence). This CDR3 has 16 residues. This CDR3 reads CVSSITDRTSTDTQYF. The DNA for the CDR3 is TGTGTCAGCAGCATTACGGACAGAACAAGCACAGATACGCAGTATTTT.

This clonotype occurred many times. The chain links TRBV3-1 to TRBJ2-7; D gene unclear. V lost 4 bases, J lost 4 bases, and 11 bases lay in between. CDR1 is LGHDT, CDR2 YNNKEL, per germline (reference sequence). The CDR3 has 13 residues. The CDR3 here is CASSPLVDYEQYF. The CDR3 region has the DNA TGTGCCAGCAGCCCGTTGGTCGATTACGAGCAGTACTTC.

This clonotype occurred many times. The V and J genes are TRBV29-1 and TRBJ1-5; no definite D call. Germline V gives CDR1 SQVTM, CDR2 ANQGSEA. This CDR3 is built from 14 residues. The V end was cut by 4 bases, the J end by 0 bases, with 10 bases between. CDR3 sequence reads: CSVGGPYSNQPQHF. The CDR3 DNA reads as TGCAGCGTTGGAGGCCCGTATAGCAATCAGCCCCAGCATTTT. The whole variable domain, filled in from reference TRBV29-1 and TRBJ1-5, reads SAVISQKPSRDICQRGTSLTIQCQVDSQVTMMFWYRQQPGQSLTLIATANQGSEATYESGFVIDKFPISRPNLTFSTLTVSNMSPEDSSIYLCSVGGPYSNQPQHFGDGTRLSIL.

This clonotype came up many times. The V gene is TRBV9, the J gene TRBJ2-5; TRBD2 matches 10 bases. With 4 bases clipped from V and 3 bases from J, the junction kept 12 bases outside the gene matches. CDR3 length: 17 amino acids. In germline, CDR1 is SGDLS, CDR2 YYNGEE. CDR3 in amino acids: CASSRTSSGSREETQYF. The DNA for the CDR3 is TGTGCCAGCAGCAGGACTTCTAGCGGGAGTAGGGAAGAGACCCAGTACTTC.

The rearrangement joins TRBV2 to TRBJ1-5; possibly TRBD1 for D (5 bases). The CDR3 contains 15 residues. CDR1 SNHLY and CDR2 FYNNEI come from the germline V gene. Trimming removed 6 bases at V and 3 bases at J, with 15 bases between. CDR3 nucleotide sequence: TGTGCCAGCAGCCAGATCCAGGGTGTCAATCAGCCCCAGCATTTT. Residues: CASSQIQGVNQPQHF.

The chain is built from TRBV7-9 and TRBJ2-1; 12 positions match TRBD2. V lost 1 base and J lost 0; bases outside the gene matches: 4. The CDR3 contains 18 residues. Germline lookup yields CDR1 SEHNR and CDR2 FQNEAQ (reference sequence). CDR3 sequence: CASSLGGLAGSSYNEQFF. The DNA for the CDR3 is TGTGCCAGCAGCTTAGGAGGACTAGCGGGGAGCTCCTACAATGAGCAGTTCTTC.

This clonotype has at least ten counts. V and J are TRBV3-1 and TRBJ1-6; D gene uncertain. This CDR3 comprises 12 residues. Trimming removed 6 bases from V and 5 bases from J, with 5 bases in between. Germline assignment: CDR1 LGHDT and CDR2 YNNKEL (reference sequence). CDR3 sequence: CASSPNNSPLHF. The CDR3 nucleotides read TGTGCCAGCAGTCCCAATAATTCACCCCTCCACTTT.

This clonotype has a count of ten or more. The CDR3 spells CASSVRLAHTDTQYF. CDR3 DNA: TGTGCCAGCAGTGTTCGACTAGCTCATACAGATACGCAGTATTTT. The gene calls are TRBV2 and TRBJ2-3; TRBD2 aligns across 7 bases. J was trimmed by 3 bases and V by 4 bases; bases with no gene match: 7. The CDR3 is 15 amino acids. CDR1 is SNHLY and CDR2 is FYNNEI in the germline V gene.

This clonotype appeared many times. The chain recombines TRBV12-3 or TRBV12-4 with TRBJ2-7, with TRBD1 matching 10 bases. The CDR3 is 13 residues long. The trim removed 7 bases at V and 6 bases at J, leaving 6 bases unmatched. CDR3 protein: CASNPGQGLEQYF. DNA for the CDR3: TGTGCCAGCAACCCGGGACAGGGGCTCGAGCAGTACTTC.

This clonotype was counted ten times or more. This chain uses TRBV2 with TRBJ1-5, with D hard to call. CDR1 is SNHLY, CDR2 FYNNEI, per germline. Trimming cost V 8 bases and J 7 bases, with 18 bases left between them. The CDR3 consists of 14 residues. CDR3 nucleotide sequence: TGTGCCAGCTCTCCCGGGAGGACCGGACAGCCCCAGCATTTT. It yields the protein CASSPGRTGQPQHF.

There are a few counts of this clonotype. A much more abundant neighbour one base away suggests this may be a read error. The V call is TRBV28, the J call TRBJ1-5, with D possibly matching TRBD1 (5 bases). V lost 11 bases, J lost 9 bases, and 17 bases lay in between. CDR3 length: 12 amino acids. Per the germline V gene, CDR1 is MDHEN and CDR2 is SYDVKM. CDR3 protein: CAGTPARGPQHF. CDR3 DNA: TGTGCCGGCACCCCGGCGAGGGGGCCCCAGCATTTT.

Concerning this clonotype: A read error is possible here, since a much larger clone lies one base away. The rearrangement joins TRBV12-3 or TRBV12-4 to TRBJ1-2; D perhaps matches TRBD1 (5 bases). The CDR3 has 13 residues. This CDR3 is CAGSFGGINGYTF. In DNA, the CDR3 is TGTGCCGGCAGTTTCGGGGGAATCAATGGCTACACCTTC.

This clonotype showed up many times. The V and J genes are TRBV6-1 and TRBJ2-7; perhaps TRBD1 as D (6 bases). Trimming removed 8 bases at V and 0 bases at J, with 11 bases between. The length of the CDR3 is 13 residues. Germline V gene lookup returns CDR1 MNHNS and CDR2 SASEGT. This chain's CDR3 is CASGDTSSYEQYF. The CDR3 DNA is TGTGCCAGCGGGGACACGAGCTCCTACGAGCAGTACTTC.

This clonotype was seen only a few times. The V and J genes are TRBV18 and TRBJ2-1; D is perhaps TRBD2 (6 bases). Germline V gives CDR1 KGHSH, CDR2 LQKENI. With 8 bases removed from V and 8 bases from J, the gap between germline ends came to 19 bases. The CDR3 length is 14 residues. Here the CDR3 DNA reads TGTGCCAGCCTGGGGGGAAGGGGTGAAGATGAGCAGTTCTTC. This gives the protein CASLGGRGEDEQFF.

This clonotype occurred many times. The chain combines TRBV27 with TRBJ2-5; 10 bases are a match to TRBD2. The CDR3 consists of 17 residues. The V gene's germline CDR1 is MNHEY and CDR2 SMNVEV (reference sequence). V shed 6 bases and J 5 bases; nucleotides not matched to a gene: 15. The CDR3 spells CASSPLGSGRAEETQYF. The CDR3 DNA reads TGTGCCAGCAGCCCCTTAGGGAGCGGGAGGGCCGAGGAGACCCAGTACTTC.

The chain has TRBV12-3 or TRBV12-4 and TRBJ2-2; a possible D gene is TRBD2 (5 bases). Trimming removed 2 bases at V and 8 bases at J, with 12 bases between. The CDR3 sequence is 14 residues long. In DNA, the CDR3 is TGTGCCAGCAGTTTACGGGATATTTTGGGGGAGCTGTTTTTT. Amino acid sequence: CASSLRDILGELFF.